These 27 T cell receptor beta chains were all obtained from the same sample, sequenced in a study of blood T cell repertoires in COVID-19. The data were produced by immunoSEQ multiplex PCR, yet TCRdb's version contains in-frame clones alone and is incomplete. The sample holds about 84,000 clones, about three quarters seen once. The specimen sequenced was peripheral blood. These TCRs come from a man aged 50-60 years with active or convalescent COVID-19.

The V and J genes are TRBV7-3 and TRBJ2-4; 8 bases line up with TRBD1. The CDR3 sequence is 13 residues long. Trimming removed 3 bases from V and 8 bases from J; junction bases left unmatched: 3. CDR1 is SGHTA, CDR2 FQGTGA, per germline. CDR3 sequence (DNA): TGTGCCAGCAGCTTCGGGACAGGAGACATTCAGTACTTC. Its protein is CASSFGTGDIQYF. The variable domain in full, with the rest retrieved from reference TRBV7-3 and TRBJ2-4, is GAGVSQTPSNKVTEKGKYVELRCDPISGHTALYWYRQSLGQGPEFLIYFQGTGAADDSGLPNDRFFAVRPEGSVSTLKIQRTERGDSAVYLCASSFGTGDIQYFGAGTRLSVL.

J is TRBJ1-4 and V is TRBV21-1; the D segment call TRBD1 is taken from the table without a DNA check. TRBV21-1 is given as a pseudogene. The CDR3 has 20 amino acids. CDR3 protein: CASSKAGGGGGGRINEKLFF. CDR3 nucleotide sequence: TGTGCCAGCAGCAAAGCGGGGGGTGGAGGGGGCGGTAGGATTAATGAAAAACTGTTTTTT.

This chain connects TRBV30 to TRBJ2-7, with D tentatively TRBD2 (6 bases). Trimming removed 4 bases from V and 6 bases from J, with 19 bases in between. CDR3 length equals 14 residues. From germline, CDR1 is GTSNPN and CDR2 SVGIG (reference sequence). CDR3 DNA sequence: TGTGCCTGGACCCCCGGGGGTCAGGGCGCCGAGCAGTACTTC. Its protein is CAWTPGGQGAEQYF. The whole variable domain, remainder taken from reference TRBV30 and TRBJ2-7, is SQTIHQWPATLVQPVGSPLSLECTVEGTSNPNLYWYRQAAGRGLQLLFYSVGIGQISSEVPQNLSASRPQDRQFILSSKKLLLSDSGFYLCAWTPGGQGAEQYFGPGTRLTVT.

The V and J genes are TRBV7-2 and TRBJ2-1; D is ambiguous. The V gene lost 5 bases and the J gene lost 2 bases, with 16 bases spanning the gap. The germline gives CDR1 SGHTA, CDR2 FQGNSA. The CDR3 is 16 amino acids. The CDR3 loop reads CASSPRVSLTYNEQFF. The CDR3 DNA sequence: TGTGCCAGCAGCCCCCGGGTCAGTCTAACCTACAATGAGCAGTTCTTC. The complete variable domain, with remaining parts taken from reference TRBV7-2 and TRBJ2-1, reads GAGVSQSPSNKVTEKGKDVELRCDPISGHTALYWYRQSLGQGLEFLIYFQGNSAPDKSGLPSDRFSAERTGGSVSTLTIQRTQQEDSAVYLCASSPRVSLTYNEQFFGPGTRLTVL.

The J gene is TRBJ1-1, the V gene TRBV5-1; unclear D gene. Per germline, CDR1 SGHRS and CDR2 YFSETQ. CDR3 size: 14 residues. Trimming cost V 1 base and J 4 bases, with 11 bases left between them. The CDR3 reads CASSLWERSTEAFF. The CDR3 DNA is TGCGCCAGCAGCTTGTGGGAGAGAAGCACTGAAGCTTTCTTT.

The gene calls are TRBV5-6 and TRBJ2-5; D perhaps matches TRBD1 (6 bases). CDR1 SGHDT and CDR2 YYEEEE come from the germline V gene. V was pared by 6 bases and J by 5 bases, with 14 bases between. This CDR3 is 13 amino acids long. The CDR3 reads CASTGQLGETQYF. The CDR3 DNA sequence: TGTGCCAGCACCGGACAGCTGGGGGAGACCCAGTACTTC.

The V gene is TRBV18, the J gene TRBJ1-2; no definite D call. V was trimmed by 0 bases and J by 6 bases, leaving 8 bases between them. CDR3 length: 13 amino acids. Germline loops: CDR1 KGHSH, CDR2 LQKENI. CDR3 loop: CASSPPRRNGYTF. The CDR3 nucleotides read TGTGCCAGCTCACCACCGAGGAGGAATGGCTACACCTTC.

The CDR3 protein is CARSLGNRGQRVTDTQYF. Here the CDR3 DNA reads TGTGCCAGAAGCTTGGGAAACAGGGGCCAACGGGTCACAGATACGCAGTATTTT. The chain links TRBV5-3 to TRBJ2-3, with 7 bases that match TRBD1. TRBV5-3 is classed as an ORF, of uncertain function. The CDR3 is made up of 18 amino acids. The J segment lost 2 bases and the V segment lost 0 bases, leaving 12 bases of the junction unmatched.

This clone was seen a handful of times. This sequence joins TRBV2 and TRBJ1-1; possible D gene TRBD1, 5 bases. Trimming took off 5 bases at V and 1 base at J, with 14 bases between the two ends. This CDR3 region has 15 residues. CDR1 and CDR2 (germline): SNHLY, FYNNEI. CDR3 in DNA: TGTGCCAGCAGTCCGACAGCAACCCCGAACACTGAAGCTTTCTTT. It codes for CASSPTATPNTEAFF.

The rearrangement uses TRBV25-1 and TRBJ2-1; D call uncertain. Trimming shortened V by 10 bases and J by 4 bases, and 17 bases separated the two germline ends. CDR1 MGHDK and CDR2 SYGVNS come from the germline V gene. The CDR3 has 14 amino acids. The CDR3 bases are TGTGCCACCGACAAAAACTCTCCATACAATGAGCAGTTCTTC. Protein: CATDKNSPYNEQFF.

This clone was seen once. The chain recombines TRBV19 with TRBJ1-2, with 8 positions matching TRBD1. Germline V CDR1 and CDR2: LNHDA, SQIVND (reference sequence). Trimming removed 5 bases from V and 3 bases from J; junction bases left unmatched: 8. The CDR3 extends over 15 amino acids. The CDR3 bases are TGTGCCAGTAGTCCGAGGACAGGGTTAGACTATGGCTACACCTTC. Its translation is CASSPRTGLDYGYTF.

This clone was found a few times. This chain connects TRBV6-6 to TRBJ2-1; 8 nucleotides align to TRBD2. Per germline, CDR1 MNHNY and CDR2 SVGAGI (reference sequence). V was pared by 5 bases and J by 10 bases, with 4 bases of the junction left unmatched. The CDR3 covers 12 residues. The CDR3 bases are TGTGCCAGCAGTGGCGGGGGGAACGAGCAGTTCTTC. Its translation: CASSGGGNEQFF.

This sequence joins TRBV21-1 and TRBJ1-5. TRBV21-1 is shown as a pseudogene. This CDR3 has 17 residues. The CDR3 spells CARAANARDGSNQPQHF. As DNA, the CDR3 is TGTGCCAGGGCGGCGAACGCACGGGATGGGAGCAATCAGCCCCAGCATTTT.

CDR3 region: CASSPWEGGREKLFF. CDR3 in DNA: TGTGCCAGCAGCCCCTGGGAGGGGGGAAGAGAAAAACTGTTTTTT. The chain is built from TRBV27 and TRBJ1-4; weak D call: TRBD1 (6 bases). V was trimmed by 6 bases and J by 8 bases, leaving 19 bases between them. The germline gives CDR1 MNHEY, CDR2 SMNVEV (reference sequence). The CDR3 is 15 amino acids.

The sample holds a few counts of this clone. The genes are TRBV29-1 and TRBJ2-7; D is perhaps TRBD1 (6 bases). Germline V lookup: CDR1 SQVTM, CDR2 ANQGSEA. V was trimmed by 7 bases and J by 6 bases, leaving 19 bases between them. The CDR3 has 13 residues. The CDR3 spells CSANVGQLGEQYF. The DNA of the CDR3 is TGCAGCGCTAACGTCGGACAGCTGGGCGAGCAGTACTTC.

This chain connects TRBV19 to TRBJ2-3; weak D call: TRBD1 (6 bases). The CDR3 has 15 amino acids. Germline loops: CDR1 LNHDA, CDR2 SQIVND (reference sequence). Between the trimmed V and J ends, which lost 6 bases and 6 bases, there was a span of 19 bases. The CDR3 coding sequence is TGTGCCAGTAGCCAGGGGCGAAGTGGTGGGGATACGCAGTATTTT. This codes for CASSQGRSGGDTQYF.

The rearrangement uses TRBV6-1 and TRBJ1-2, with 7 bases identical to TRBD1. V shed 5 bases, J shed 4 bases, and the junction held 7 bases outside the gene matches. Per germline, CDR1 MNHNS and CDR2 SASEGT. There are 14 residues in the CDR3. This CDR3 reads CASSTQGIGYGYTF. In nucleotides, the CDR3 is TGTGCCAGCAGTACACAGGGGATAGGCTATGGCTACACCTTC.

This chain uses TRBV29-1 with TRBJ1-1; 10 bases align to TRBD1. CDR1 is SQVTM, CDR2 ANQGSEA, per germline. CDR3 length equals 12 residues. With V trimmed by 4 bases and J by 7 bases, 3 bases remained unmatched. The CDR3, as DNA: TGCAGCGTTGGACAGGGGGCGGATGAAGCTTTCTTT. Translating gives CSVGQGADEAFF.

The rearrangement links TRBV14 to TRBJ1-1; 8 positions match TRBD1. With 4 bases clipped from V and 4 bases from J, the junction kept 5 bases outside the gene matches. The CDR3 contains 14 residues. Germline V gene data show CDR1 as SGHDN and CDR2 as FVKESK. The CDR3 coding sequence is TGTGCCAGCAGCCTCCAGGGGGCAAGCACTGAAGCTTTCTTT. Protein: CASSLQGASTEAFF.

V and J are TRBV19 and TRBJ1-4; D possibly corresponds to TRBD1 (5 bases). The CDR3 length is 16 residues. Germline loops: CDR1 LNHDA, CDR2 SQIVND (reference sequence). Trimming removed 7 bases at V and 0 bases at J, with 15 bases between. For the CDR3, the DNA is TGTGCCAGTAACAGCCTTCAGGGTGCAACTAATGAAAAACTGTTTTTT. Protein sequence: CASNSLQGATNEKLFF.

V gene TRBV19 combines with J gene TRBJ2-2; no reliable D call. V lost 6 bases to trimming and J lost 2 bases, with 7 bases between them. Germline V gene sequence: CDR1 LNHDA, CDR2 SQIVND (reference sequence). This CDR3 comprises 13 residues. The CDR3 sequence is CASRPVNTGELFF. CDR3 coding DNA: TGTGCCAGTAGGCCAGTAAACACCGGGGAGCTGTTTTTT.

The DNA of the CDR3 is TGCGCCAGCAGCCTTCATTTGGGACAGGGGACCTACGAGCAGTACTTC. It codes for CASSLHLGQGTYEQYF. The V and J genes are TRBV4-1 and TRBJ2-7; 10 bases map to TRBD1. The length of the CDR3 is 16 residues. The germline gives CDR1 MGHRA, CDR2 YSYEKL. The trim removed 4 bases at V and 2 bases at J, leaving 8 bases unmatched.

The chain employs TRBV28 and TRBJ2-5, with 11 bases aligning to TRBD1. The CDR3 covers 15 residues. CDR1 and CDR2 from the germline V gene are MDHEN and SYDVKM. V gave up 5 bases and J gave up 3 bases; unmatched junction bases: 5. As DNA, the CDR3 is TGTGCCAGCAGTACCTGGGACAGGGGGGAAGAGACCCAGTACTTC. Translating it yields CASSTWDRGEETQYF.

The gene calls are TRBV11-3 and TRBJ1-2; D is uncertain. CDR1 and CDR2 from the germline V gene are SGHNT and YENEEA. The CDR3 covers 13 residues. Trimming cost V 3 bases and J 5 bases, with 10 bases left between them. CDR3 protein: CASSFEGGYGYTF. Here the CDR3 DNA reads TGTGCCAGCAGCTTCGAAGGCGGTTATGGCTACACCTTC.

The CDR3 loop reads CASSSNRAANYGYTF. The CDR3 DNA sequence: TGTGCCAGCAGCTCGAACAGGGCCGCTAACTATGGCTACACCTTC. The chain recombines TRBV7-2 with TRBJ1-2, with D possibly being TRBD1 (6 bases). Germline-derived CDR1 and CDR2 are SGHTA and FQGNSA. V shed 4 bases and J shed 0 bases, with 12 bases lying between them. This CDR3 has 15 amino acids.

The chain joins TRBV6-6 to TRBJ2-3, with D possibly TRBD2 on 6 matching bases. Germline V gene sequence: CDR1 MNHNY, CDR2 SVGAGI (reference sequence). This CDR3 has 15 amino acids. Trimming pared 6 bases from V and 1 base from J, leaving 14 bases between. In nucleotides, the CDR3 is TGTGCCAGCAGGGGGACTCATCTGGGCACAGATACGCAGTATTTT. Protein: CASRGTHLGTDTQYF.

The chain has TRBV10-3 and TRBJ1-1; weak D call: TRBD1 (6 bases). Trimming removed 4 bases at V and 1 base at J, with 13 bases between. This CDR3 comprises 15 residues. Per the germline V gene, CDR1 is ENHRY and CDR2 is SYGVKD. CDR3 sequence: CAISAQQGKNTEAFF. The CDR3, as DNA: TGTGCCATCAGTGCCCAACAGGGTAAGAACACTGAAGCTTTCTTT.